Given below is one T cell receptor beta chain in context. This clone was recorded only once. Its cognate antigen has yet to be identified. Per-base quality was not reported, and no clone a single base away is much larger than it. According to the study, the label for this sample's time point signals: cells obtained before transplantation from donor or recipient. CD3+CD4+ and CD3+CD8+ populations were FACS-sorted from unstimulated pre-transplant donor and recipient cells taken from spleen or lymph nodes. Relative to germline, V is missing 0 bases and J is missing 1 base, with 4 bases of the junction outside any gene match. Taken from the germline V gene, the CDR1 and CDR2 loops are SGHTS and YDEGEE. The CDR3 measures 15 amino acids from cysteine to phenylalanine. Only the CDR3 DNA is retained, 45 bases long and in frame from the first base. The library was built by means of the immunoSEQ multiplex PCR assay. For most patients, genomic DNA was isolated using the Qiagen DNeasy Blood and Tissue Kit and was shipped frozen to Adaptive Biotechnologies for TCR sequencing. Adaptive Biotechnologies carried out high-throughput TCR-beta CDR3 sequencing of genomic DNA for most patients. As for how the authors treated the data: Adaptive's ImmunoSEQ software supplied the TCR sequencing data for 18 patients, while MiXCR and VDJtools were used to process three other patients. To correct CD4 versus CD8 sorting errors, sequences present in both subsets at a frequency ratio below 5:1 were removed. Because the origin of CDR3 nucleotide sequences shared between donor and recipient could not be assigned, those sequences were removed. At least 2-fold expansion over unstimulated cells and a minimum CFSE-low frequency of 0.002% (template counts) or 0.001% (read counts) were required for clones to be classified as alloreactive. Mappable clones were those detected in sequenced pre-transplant spleen, lymph node, or MLR CFSE-low populations of the donor or recipient. The cumulative frequency of alloreactive clones was calculated as a percentage of all sequences, weighted by copy number. In its TCRdb copy, this immuneACCESS table keeps in-frame sequences only and misses some clones. Where compared with another copy, unresolved V genes explain less than half of these, and the others have no known cause. Clone size and the V and J calls come from that table; the DNA yielded D and trimming. The sample table lists more than 90,000 clones, over 85% of them with a count of one. Of the sample, 0.2% to 0.25% falls within the top ten clones.

The data were taken from a study of graft-versus-host responses after intestinal transplantation (TCRdb year 2021). In the study overall: Multivisceral, liver-intestinal, or isolated intestinal transplants were received by the recipients. Anti-thymocyte globulin induction was given to all recipients, followed by maintenance tacrolimus and steroids for approximately 3 years. Graft-versus-host and host-versus-graft alloreactive T cell clones were tracked in the graft, circulation and bone marrow after intestinal transplantation using bulk TCR-beta CDR3 sequencing. A cohort of 24 intestinal transplant recipients, including one retransplant, was enrolled, and a few patients lacking pretransplant specimens were excluded. Rather than being sequenced by the commercial service, samples from a few later patients were sequenced in-house on an Illumina MiSeq and processed with MiXCR. Donor T cell macrochimerism was defined as a peak of at least 4% donor T cells among recipient peripheral blood mononuclear cells. To identify alloreactive clones, pre-transplant mixed lymphocyte reaction products were sequenced and compared with unstimulated pre-transplant donor and recipient T cells. Results the study describes overall, beyond this receptor: GvH clones were detected in recipient bone marrow, and some of these GvH clones were observed earlier in ileal mucosa or blood, consistent with an intestinal mucosal origin. Early after transplant, peak levels of circulating GvH clones were associated with declines in HvG clones. High GvH to HvG T cell clonal ratios were observed in the allografts of patients with donor T cell macrochimerism. The conclusions were limited by the relatively low number and heterogeneity of the intestinal transplant patients.

The receptor comes from a human donor who was the organ donor for an intestinal transplant. The sequence joins TRBV5-8 to TRBJ2-7, with 7 bases in between that match TRBD2. Sequencing was performed on unstimulated CD4+ T cells sorted from spleen or lymph node cells, taken before transplant. The nucleotide sequence reads as follows: TGTGCCAGCAGCTTGGAGTCTAGCGGATCCTACGAGCAGTACTTC. The translation is CASSLESSGSYEQYF.